The rows below give T cell receptor beta chains drawn from one sample of a study of CD4 T cells in relation to SARS-CoV-2 and coronaviruses. Repertoires were generated with immunoSEQ multiplex PCR, while TCRdb's copy carries only in-frame clones and drops some. This repertoire shows 15,000 to 20,000 clones, 75% to 85% found once; its top ten account for roughly 18%. No antigen has been identified for these receptors. Sequenced: CD4+ T cells from PBMCs, cultured in vitro. The receptors stem from a human donor in good health. The CDR3 runs from the conserved cysteine through the conserved F or W. A D gene is named only where the DNA matches it firmly. The size entry is marked missing in some rows and otherwise reads once, few, many or a size class.

V gene,D gene,clone size,J gene,CDR3 length,CDR3 DNA,CDR3 protein
TRBV2,NA,NA,TRBJ1-5,16,TGTGCCAGCAGTGGCTGGATCGGTAAAAGCAATCAGCCCCAGCATTTT,CASSGWIGKSNQPQHF
TRBV5-8,TRBD1,NA,TRBJ1-2,15,TGTGCCAGCAGACCGACAGGGCACAGGAACTATGGCTACACCTTC,CASRPTGHRNYGYTF
TRBV27,TRBD2,NA,TRBJ2-7,14,TGTGCCAGCAGTCTCGGGACTAGCGGCTACGAGCAGTACTTC,CASSLGTSGYEQYF
TRBV3-1/TRBV3-2,NA,NA,TRBJ1-1,13,TGTGCCAGCAGCCATACTAAAAACACTGAAGCTTTCTTT,CASSHTKNTEAFF
TRBV25-1,TRBD1,NA,TRBJ2-3,15,TGTGCCAGCAGTGAAAAGGGGGCCAGCACAGATACGCAGTATTTT,CASSEKGASTDTQYF
TRBV9,NA,NA,TRBJ2-7,15,TGTGCCAGCAGTCCTCGAGCTAGCGCCACCTACGAGCAGTACTTC,CASSPRASATYEQYF
TRBV27,TRBD1,NA,TRBJ1-1,14,TGTGCCAGCAGGTTGACAGGGATGAACACTGAAGCTTTCTTT,CASRLTGMNTEAFF
TRBV18,NA,NA,TRBJ2-5,14,TGTGCCAGCTCACCACCGGGATTAGGGGAGACCCAGTACTTC,CASSPPGLGETQYF
TRBV5-6,NA,once,TRBJ2-3,12,TGTGCCAGCAGCTTGATTACAGATACGCAGTATTTT,CASSLITDTQYF
TRBV7-9,NA,NA,TRBJ1-5,15,TGTGCCAGCAGCTCTGCAGGGTATAGCAATCAGCCCCAGCATTTT,CASSSAGYSNQPQHF
TRBV19,NA,NA,TRBJ1-1,17,TGTGCCAGTAGTATAGTACCGGGGTTCACAATGAACACTGAAGCTTTCTTT,CASSIVPGFTMNTEAFF
TRBV4-1,NA,NA,TRBJ2-1,17,TGCGCCAGCAGCCAAAGTCCGGGACTCAGCTCCTACAATGAGCAGTTCTTC,CASSQSPGLSSYNEQFF
TRBV3-1/TRBV3-2,NA,NA,TRBJ1-2,13,TGTGCCAGCAGCCAAGTACCGGGACGGGGCTACACCTTC,CASSQVPGRGYTF
TRBV4-1,NA,NA,TRBJ1-4,15,TGCGCCAGCAGCGTACGACAGAGCTTTAATGAAAAACTGTTTTTT,CASSVRQSFNEKLFF
TRBV6-5,NA,NA,TRBJ1-1,15,TGTGCCAGCAGTTGGGCGGGACGGGGTGGTGCTGAAGCTTTCTTT,CASSWAGRGGAEAFF
TRBV27,NA,NA,TRBJ2-7,11,TGTGCCAGCAGTTTAACTAGCGAGCAGTACTTC,CASSLTSEQYF
TRBV10-3,NA,few,TRBJ1-2,13,TGTGCCATCAGTGAGCGGGACGCCTATGGCTACACCTTC,CAISERDAYGYTF
TRBV5-1,NA,NA,TRBJ2-7,14,TGCGCCAGCAGCCCCTGGGAGCTATCCTACGAGCAGTACTTC,CASSPWELSYEQYF
TRBV25-1,TRBD2,NA,TRBJ2-1,14,TGTGCCAGCAGTGCTAGCGGGATCTATAATGAGCAGTTCTTC,CASSASGIYNEQFF
TRBV12-3/TRBV12-4,NA,NA,TRBJ1-1,12,TGTGCCAGCAGTTTGTGGCAGTTGGGAGCTTTCTTT,CASSLWQLGAFF
TRBV6-1,TRBD1,NA,TRBJ1-1,17,TGTGCCAGCAGTGACACCTTGGGACAGGGAATTTTCGCTGAAGCTTTCTTT,CASSDTLGQGIFAEAFF
TRBV5-4,TRBD1,NA,TRBJ2-7,14,TGTGCCAGCAGCTTTAGGGACAGGGGGATCGAGCAGTACTTC,CASSFRDRGIEQYF
TRBV19,NA,NA,TRBJ1-1,13,TGTGCCAGTAGTGTGGACAGGAACACTGAAGCTTTCTTT,CASSVDRNTEAFF
TRBV7-9,TRBD1,NA,TRBJ2-3,15,TGTGCCAGCAGCCAAACCGGGACAGGGGCAGATACGCAGTATTTT,CASSQTGTGADTQYF
TRBV19,TRBD2,NA,TRBJ2-3,17,TGTGCCAGTAGTCCCCGGGCTAGCGGGAGTAGCACAGATACGCAGTATTTT,CASSPRASGSSTDTQYF
TRBV19,NA,NA,TRBJ1-5,14,TGTGCCAGTAGTCGGCTTGATAGCAATCAGCCCCAGCATTTT,CASSRLDSNQPQHF
TRBV11-3,NA,NA,TRBJ1-6,14,TGTGCCAGCAGCTTAGGACGGGGAAATTCACCCCTCCACTTT,CASSLGRGNSPLHF
TRBV3-1/TRBV3-2,TRBD1,once,TRBJ1-3,16,TGTGCCAGCAGCCGCTGGGACAGGGTCGCTGGAAACACCATATATTTT,CASSRWDRVAGNTIYF
TRBV7-9,TRBD1,NA,TRBJ2-5,13,TGTGCCAGCAGCCCCAGGGGGCCAGAGACCCAGTACTTC,CASSPRGPETQYF
TRBV24-1,NA,NA,TRBJ2-3,15,TGTGCCACCAGTGACGTTAGCGAAACCACAGATACGCAGTATTTT,CATSDVSETTDTQYF
TRBV30,NA,few,TRBJ2-3,13,TGTGCCTGGAGTCGTAGGGAAGCAGATACGCAGTATTTT,CAWSRREADTQYF
TRBV6-5,NA,NA,TRBJ2-1,16,TGTGCCAGCAGTTCCCACAGGCGATACTCCTACAATGAGCAGTTCTTC,CASSSHRRYSYNEQFF
TRBV6-2/TRBV6-3,NA,NA,TRBJ1-1,17,TGTGCCAGCAGTTACTCGAGCATCGGCTCACTCAACACTGAAGCTTTCTTT,CASSYSSIGSLNTEAFF
TRBV5-1,NA,NA,TRBJ2-5,11,TGCGCCAGCATATACGATGAGACCCAGTACTTC,CASIYDETQYF
TRBV2,NA,few,TRBJ2-7,12,TGTGCCAGCAGTGACGGTGACTACGAGCAGTACTTC,CASSDGDYEQYF
TRBV6-6,NA,NA,TRBJ2-1,12,TGTGCCAGCAGTGTCAGGGAGAATGAGCAGTTCTTC,CASSVRENEQFF
TRBV10-3,NA,NA,TRBJ1-2,17,TGTGCCATCAGTGAGTCCCTAAGTTATGACAGCAGCTATGGCTACACCTTC,CAISESLSYDSSYGYTF
TRBV2,TRBD1,NA,TRBJ1-1,16,TGTGCCAGCAGTCTCCGGGACAGGGGGCAGGTGAATGAAGCTTTCTTT,CASSLRDRGQVNEAFF
TRBV27,NA,NA,TRBJ2-2,14,TGTGCCAGCAGTTTCGGGGGGAACACCGGGGAGCTGTTTTTT,CASSFGGNTGELFF
TRBV28,TRBD1,NA,TRBJ2-3,16,TGTGCCAGCAGACGACAGGGGGCACCCTTCACAGATACGCAGTATTTT,CASRRQGAPFTDTQYF
TRBV19,NA,NA,TRBJ2-1,14,TGTGCCAGTAGTATAGCCTACACTAGCAATGAGCAGTTCTTC,CASSIAYTSNEQFF
TRBV5-4,TRBD2,NA,TRBJ2-3,16,TGTGCCAGCAGCCTGAGACTAGCGGCTAACACAGATACGCAGTATTTT,CASSLRLAANTDTQYF
TRBV28,NA,NA,TRBJ2-5,14,TGTGCCAGCAGTTTAGGGGGCAGGGTGGAGACCCAGTACTTC,CASSLGGRVETQYF
TRBV5-8,TRBD1,NA,TRBJ1-2,15,TGTGCCAGCAGCCCTCGACAGGGGCGAGGGCATGGCTACACCTTC,CASSPRQGRGHGYTF
TRBV3-1/TRBV3-2,NA,NA,TRBJ1-5,14,TGTGCCAGCAGCCTGACCTCTAGCAATCAGCCCCAGCATTTT,CASSLTSSNQPQHF
TRBV5-4,NA,NA,TRBJ1-1,13,TGTGCCAGCAGCTCCAATACCGGGACTGAAGCTTTCTTT,CASSSNTGTEAFF
TRBV11-2,NA,few,TRBJ1-1,14,TGTGCCAGCAGCTTAGGGCCGGGAACCACTGAAGCTTTCTTT,CASSLGPGTTEAFF
TRBV7-8,NA,NA,TRBJ2-4,17,TGTGCCAGCAGCTCAAATTGGTGGGCTAGCCCCAAAAACATTCAGTACTTC,CASSSNWWASPKNIQYF
TRBV7-2,NA,NA,TRBJ2-7,16,TGTGCCAGCAGCAAAGGGGGGGCCGGGCTTGGTGACGAGCAGTACTTC,CASSKGGAGLGDEQYF
TRBV7-9,NA,NA,TRBJ1-4,15,TGTGCCAGCAGCCTAGGGACAACGCGAAATGAAAAACTGTTTTTT,CASSLGTTRNEKLFF
TRBV6-5,TRBD1,NA,TRBJ2-7,15,TGTGCCAGCAGTTCGACGGGACAGGGAACCTACGAGCAGTACTTC,CASSSTGQGTYEQYF
TRBV19,TRBD2,NA,TRBJ2-1,18,TGTGCCAGTAGTCTCCTGAATAGGCTAGCGGGAGGATACAATGAGCAGTTCTTC,CASSLLNRLAGGYNEQFF
TRBV6-6,NA,NA,TRBJ1-5,16,TGTGCCAGCAGACCCCCCACAGGGAACCGCAATCAGCCCCAGCATTTT,CASRPPTGNRNQPQHF
TRBV5-1,TRBD1,NA,TRBJ2-2,15,TGCGCCAGCAGCCCGGACAGGGCTGACACCGGGGAGCTGTTTTTT,CASSPDRADTGELFF
TRBV7-2,TRBD2,once,TRBJ2-2,17,TGTGCCAGCAGCTGGAGGGCGGCGGGAGAGAACACCGGGGAGCTGTTTTTT,CASSWRAAGENTGELFF
TRBV11-3,TRBD2,NA,TRBJ2-1,14,TGTGCCAGCAGCGCGACTAGCGGGGTCGGTGAGCAGTTCTTC,CASSATSGVGEQFF
TRBV19,NA,NA,TRBJ2-3,13,TGTGCCAGTAGTCGTACGGGCCCAGATACGCAGTATTTT,CASSRTGPDTQYF
TRBV5-5,NA,NA,TRBJ1-2,14,TGTGCCAGCAGCTCGGGGGGCAGGACCTATGGCTACACCTTC,CASSSGGRTYGYTF
TRBV28,TRBD1,NA,TRBJ2-2,17,TGTGCCAGCAGTTCACCGGGACAGGTCCATGCCGCCGGGGAGCTGTTTTTT,CASSSPGQVHAAGELFF
TRBV4-1,TRBD1,NA,TRBJ2-7,15,TGCGCCAGCAGCCAAGGGGTGGACAGGGAAAACGAGCAGTACTTC,CASSQGVDRENEQYF